One sample yielded the 9 T cell receptor beta chains listed below, sequenced in a study of tumor-infiltrating lymphocytes in primary liver carcinoma. Co-extracted RNA and DNA came from roughly 20-30 mg of unsorted bulk tissue. Starting material of 400 to 600 ng total RNA yielded TCR beta cDNA via a constant-region primer. It was through three nested multiplex PCR rounds of slightly modified ARM-PCR that TCR beta libraries arose. The first two PCR rounds used TRBV1-TRBV30 primers with a Cbeta primer, about 9 cycles each. MiXCR, run by TCRdb on the multiplex PCR reads, gives a single entry per CDR3 protein. Among more than 90,000 distinct CDR3 sequences listed, about two thirds were seen once. The sequenced sample consisted of liver tumor tissue from sampling region 2. Subset given: tumor region T2, inferior pole. The receptors shown here come from an older woman with primary liver carcinoma and hepatitis B virus infection.

Concerning this clonotype: Relative to the germline gene, one junction end is altered; a read error may explain this. This rearrangement joins TRBV6-1 to TRBJ2-5, with D possibly being TRBD2 (6 bases). Germline CDR1 is MNHNS and CDR2 is SASEGT. The CDR3 sequence is 16 residues long. CDR3: CACSATWLAWQETQYF. The CDR3 DNA is TGTGCCTGCAGTGCAACGTGGCTAGCGTGGCAAGAGACCCAGTACTTC.

The table lists this clonotype with many counts. The J gene is TRBJ2-1, the V gene TRBV6-6, with 11 positions matching TRBD2. Germline CDR1 MNHNY, CDR2 SVGAGI (reference sequence). This CDR3 comprises 18 residues. The ends lost 4 bases at V and 0 bases at J; junction bases unmatched: 8. CDR3 DNA sequence: TGTGCCAGCAGTTCCGGGACTAGCGGTTGGGGCTCCTACAATGAGCAGTTCTTC. Its protein is CASSSGTSGWGSYNEQFF.

The J gene is TRBJ1-2, the V gene TRBV28, with D perhaps matching TRBD1 (5 bases). V dropped 10 bases and J dropped 1 base, with 25 bases sitting between them. From germline, CDR1 is MDHEN and CDR2 SYDVKM. The CDR3 has 17 residues. CDR3 nucleotide sequence: TGTGCCAACTATGCTGGTGGGGCAGGTAGAATTAACTATGGCTACACCTTC. Amino acids: CANYAGGAGRINYGYTF.

This clonotype appeared many times. The rearrangement joins TRBV6-1 to TRBJ2-3; D is unresolved. Trimming pared 5 bases from V and 2 bases from J, leaving 17 bases between. CDR3 size: 16 residues. Germline assignment: CDR1 MNHNS and CDR2 SASEGT. CDR3 amino acids: CASSTMKGIPTDTQYF. The CDR3 DNA reads TGTGCCAGCAGTACCATGAAGGGTATTCCCACAGATACGCAGTATTTT.

Turning to this clonotype: One end of the junction varies from germline; a read error may be responsible. The genes are TRBV5-5 and TRBJ2-7, with 7 bases lining up with TRBD1. The CDR3 length is 15 residues. Per germline, CDR1 SGHKS and CDR2 YYEKEE (reference sequence). This CDR3 reads CASSLVPGQPYEQYF. Here the CDR3 DNA reads TGTGCCAGCAGCTTGGTACCGGGACAGCCCTACGAGCAATACTTC. Supplemented by reference TRBV5-5 and TRBJ2-7, the full variable domain reads DAGVTQSPTHLIKTRGQQVTLRCSPISGHKSVSWYQQVLGQGPQFIFQYYEKEERGRGNFPDRFSARQFPNYSSELNVNALLLGDSALYLCASSLVPGQPYEQYFGPGTRLTVT.

Regarding this clonotype: One end of the junction fails to match germline, which may point to a read error. This rearrangement joins TRBV14 to TRBJ1-1; D is undetermined. Germline CDR1 is SGHDN and CDR2 is FVKESK. CDR3 length: 15 residues. In DNA, the CDR3 is TGTGCCAGCACCCACCAGCGACGGATGAACAATGAAGCTTTCTTT. Translation: CASTHQRRMNNEAFF. The full variable domain, with the rest looked up from reference TRBV14 and TRBJ1-1, is EAGVTQFPSHSVIEKGQTVTLRCDPISGHDNLYWYRRVMGKEIKFLLHFVKESKQDESGMPNNRFLAERTGGTYSTLKVQPAELEDSGVYFCASTHQRRMNNEAFFGQGTRLTVV.

Only one count was recorded for this clonotype. One end of the junction fails to match germline, which may point to a read error. The chain links TRBV12-3 or TRBV12-4 to TRBJ2-1; 12 bases are a match to TRBD2. This CDR3 is 18 amino acids long. CDR3 DNA: TGTGCCAGCAGTCCCGGACTAGCGGGGTCAATGTCCTACAATGAGCAATTCTTC. Encoded protein: CASSPGLAGSMSYNEQFF.

The V call is TRBV29-1, the J call TRBJ2-1; TRBD2 matches 9 bases. The CDR3 runs 15 residues. CDR1 and CDR2 (germline): SQVTM, ANQGSEA. With 5 bases clipped from V and 15 bases from J, the junction kept 20 bases outside the gene matches. The CDR3 loop reads CSVSLVSGRTSEWFF. DNA for the CDR3: TGCAGCGTTTCCCTGGTTAGCGGGAGAACTAGTGAGTGGTTCTTC.

Concerning this clonotype itself: Because it lacks the conserved phenylalanine or tryptophan at the end, this CDR3 is likely a read error. The chain has TRBV6-5 and TRBJ1-2; 7 nucleotides match TRBD1. CDR3 length: 11 residues. CDR1 and CDR2 (germline): MNHEY, SVGAGI. The CDR3 DNA reads TGTGTCAGCAGCCCGGACAGGGGCTACACCTTA. Its protein product is CVSSPDRGYTL.